Presented here are 6 T cell receptor beta chains from one specimen sequenced in a study of human T cells and chemical hapten exposure. Each CDR3 protein gets one entry after TCRdb re-called the RACE reads with MiXCR. The sample records about 70,000 distinct CDR3 sequences, around 9.9% being singletons. Stated time point: pre-sensitization, week 0. Treatment reported: therapeutic diphenylcyclopropenone sensitization with weekly scalp DPC. The source was whole blood, collected in connection with sensitization to the hapten diphenylcyclopropenone (DPC). The receptor set was obtained from a woman aged 45-59 years with alopecia areata. Some clones in this sample may be carry-over from other donors' samples.

The chain is built from TRBV2 and TRBJ1-2, with D unresolved. Germline V lookup: CDR1 SNHLY, CDR2 FYNNEI. CDR3 length: 13 residues. V lost 7 bases, J lost 0 bases, and 9 bases lay in between. The CDR3 nucleotides read TGTGCCAGCACCCGCCCAGCTAACTATGGCTACACCTTC. Its translation is CASTRPANYGYTF.

Only a few counts were recorded for this clonotype. The CDR3 bases are TGTGCCAGCAGCTTAAGGCCCTTTAATGAAAAACTGTTTTTT. Protein product: CASSLRPFNEKLFF. The chain combines TRBV7-8 with TRBJ1-4; D is undetermined. Per germline, CDR1 SGHVS and CDR2 FQNEAQ. The CDR3 extends over 14 amino acids. The ends were cut back, 2 bases at V and 4 bases at J, with 8 bases in the middle.

This clonotype occurred a few times. This rearrangement joins TRBV29-1 to TRBJ2-3; D is unresolved. The CDR3 totals 12 residues. Germline lookup yields CDR1 SQVTM and CDR2 ANQGSEA. Trimming took 7 bases from V and 8 from J, leaving 16 bases between them. CDR3 in amino acids: CSAARNVVTQYF. The CDR3 nucleotides are TGCAGCGCCGCGAGGAACGTGGTTACGCAGTATTTT.

The table lists this clonotype with a few counts. V usage is TRBV28 and J usage is TRBJ2-7; D possibly corresponds to TRBD2 (6 bases). V was clipped by 6 bases and J by 4 bases, with 19 bases between them. The CDR3 consists of 15 residues. CDR1 MDHEN and CDR2 SYDVKM come from the germline V gene. CDR3 loop: CASSASAGIAYEQYF. The DNA of the CDR3 is TGTGCCAGCAGCGCCTCGGCGGGAATAGCTTACGAGCAGTACTTC.

This clonotype was counted only a few times. The chain employs TRBV28 and TRBJ1-6, with D perhaps matching TRBD1 (6 bases). The ends were cut back, 6 bases at V and 7 bases at J, with 10 bases in the middle. The CDR3 has 13 residues. Per germline, CDR1 MDHEN and CDR2 SYDVKM. The CDR3: CASRRQGNSPLHF. DNA of the CDR3: TGTGCCAGCAGAAGGCAGGGGAATTCACCCCTCCACTTT.

This clonotype showed up many times. This chain connects TRBV5-1 to TRBJ2-2; 7 nucleotides align to TRBD1. This CDR3 is built from 15 residues. CDR1 SGHRS and CDR2 YFSETQ come from the germline V gene. With 2 bases clipped from V and 1 base from J, the junction kept 2 bases outside the gene matches. CDR3 coding DNA: TGCGCCAGCAGCTTTCAGGGGGAGAACACCGGGGAGCTGTTTTTT. Its translation is CASSFQGENTGELFF.